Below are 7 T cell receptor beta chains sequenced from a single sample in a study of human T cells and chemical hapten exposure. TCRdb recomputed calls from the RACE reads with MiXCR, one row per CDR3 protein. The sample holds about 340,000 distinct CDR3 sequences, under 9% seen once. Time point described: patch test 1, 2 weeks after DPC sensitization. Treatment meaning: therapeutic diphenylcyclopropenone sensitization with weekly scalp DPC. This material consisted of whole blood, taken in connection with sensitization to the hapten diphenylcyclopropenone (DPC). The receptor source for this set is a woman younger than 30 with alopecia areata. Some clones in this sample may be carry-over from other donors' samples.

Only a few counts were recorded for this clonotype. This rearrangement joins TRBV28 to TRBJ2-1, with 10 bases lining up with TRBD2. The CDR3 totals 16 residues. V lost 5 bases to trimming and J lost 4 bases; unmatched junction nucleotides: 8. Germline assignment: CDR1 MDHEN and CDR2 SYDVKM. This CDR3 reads CASSIAGGPRYNEQFF. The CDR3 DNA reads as TGTGCCAGCAGTATAGCGGGGGGCCCCCGTTACAATGAGCAGTTCTTC.

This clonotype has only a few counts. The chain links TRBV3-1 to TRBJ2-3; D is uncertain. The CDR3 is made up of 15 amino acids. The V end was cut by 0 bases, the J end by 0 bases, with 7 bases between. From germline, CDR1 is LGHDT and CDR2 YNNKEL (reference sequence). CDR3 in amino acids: CASSQEGRSTDTQYF. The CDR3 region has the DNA TGTGCCAGCAGCCAAGAGGGAAGGAGCACAGATACGCAGTATTTT.

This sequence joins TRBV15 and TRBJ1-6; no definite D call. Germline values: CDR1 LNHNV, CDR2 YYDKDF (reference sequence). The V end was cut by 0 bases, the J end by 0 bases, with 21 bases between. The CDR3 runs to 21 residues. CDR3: CATSRDRRVSHQSSYNSPLHF. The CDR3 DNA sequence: TGTGCCACCAGCAGAGATCGTAGGGTCTCTCACCAAAGCTCCTATAATTCACCCCTCCACTTT. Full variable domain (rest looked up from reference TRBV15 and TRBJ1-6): DAMVIQNPRYQVTQFGKPVTLSCSQTLNHNVMYWYQQKSSQAPKLLFHYYDKDFNNEADTPDNFQSRRPNTSFCFLDIRSPGLGDTAMYLCATSRDRRVSHQSSYNSPLHFGNGTRLTVT.

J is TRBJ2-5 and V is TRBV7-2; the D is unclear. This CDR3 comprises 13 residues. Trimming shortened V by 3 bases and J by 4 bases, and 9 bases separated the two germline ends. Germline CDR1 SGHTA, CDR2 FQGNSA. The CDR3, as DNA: TGTGCCAGCAGCTTGGCAACCGTAGAGACCCAGTACTTC. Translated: CASSLATVETQYF.

CDR3 residues: CAISEGGINTEAFF. The CDR3 coding sequence is TGTGCCATCAGTGAAGGGGGGATTAACACTGAAGCTTTCTTT. This chain links TRBV10-3 with TRBJ1-1; the D gene is possibly TRBD1 (6 bases). In germline, CDR1 is ENHRY, CDR2 SYGVKD. CDR3 length equals 14 residues. The V end was cut by 3 bases, the J end by 2 bases, with 10 bases between.

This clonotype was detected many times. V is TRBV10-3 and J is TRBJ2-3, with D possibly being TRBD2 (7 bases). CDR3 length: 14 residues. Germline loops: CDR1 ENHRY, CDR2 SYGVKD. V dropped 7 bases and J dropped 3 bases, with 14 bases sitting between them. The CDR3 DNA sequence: TGTGCCATCACCAGGGGAGGGGGTACAGATACGCAGTATTTT. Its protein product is CAITRGGGTDTQYF.

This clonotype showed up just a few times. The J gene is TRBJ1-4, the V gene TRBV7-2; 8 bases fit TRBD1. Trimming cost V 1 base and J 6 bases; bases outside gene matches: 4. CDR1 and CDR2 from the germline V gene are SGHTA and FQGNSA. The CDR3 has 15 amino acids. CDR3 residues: CASSLVSGGDEKLFF. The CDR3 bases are TGTGCCAGCAGCTTAGTCTCAGGGGGCGATGAAAAACTGTTTTTT.